The entry below describes one T cell receptor beta chain. Its cognate antigen is unknown. PCR employed 60 Vbeta and 13 Jbeta primers. Clones were read by immunoSEQ multiplex PCR, and TCRdb kept only the in-frame ones, dropping some. The repertoire consists of about 150,000 clones, with approximately 71% occurring once and the leading ten covering over 9%. Losses at the gene ends were 3 bases for V and 9 bases for J; bases not matched to a gene: 11. The germline V gene has CDR1 MNHEY and CDR2 SMNVEV (reference sequence). The CDR3 extends over 15 amino acids. The source of the sample is a study of cytomegalovirus exposure and HLA in healthy donors. Notes on the study in general: Roughly uniform sequencing depth across donors was assumed, possibly incorrectly. TRBV6-2, TRBV6-3 and some other V segments were excluded as indistinguishable.

The chain carries TRBV27 and TRBJ2-1; 7 nucleotides line up with TRBD2. The sample was PBMCs. The sequence derives from a man between 18 and 35 years old in good health and CMV-seropositive. For the CDR3, the DNA is TGTGCCAGCAGTTTTCGGGGGAGGGCATTGAGTGAGCAGTTCTTC. This gives the protein CASSFRGRALSEQFF.